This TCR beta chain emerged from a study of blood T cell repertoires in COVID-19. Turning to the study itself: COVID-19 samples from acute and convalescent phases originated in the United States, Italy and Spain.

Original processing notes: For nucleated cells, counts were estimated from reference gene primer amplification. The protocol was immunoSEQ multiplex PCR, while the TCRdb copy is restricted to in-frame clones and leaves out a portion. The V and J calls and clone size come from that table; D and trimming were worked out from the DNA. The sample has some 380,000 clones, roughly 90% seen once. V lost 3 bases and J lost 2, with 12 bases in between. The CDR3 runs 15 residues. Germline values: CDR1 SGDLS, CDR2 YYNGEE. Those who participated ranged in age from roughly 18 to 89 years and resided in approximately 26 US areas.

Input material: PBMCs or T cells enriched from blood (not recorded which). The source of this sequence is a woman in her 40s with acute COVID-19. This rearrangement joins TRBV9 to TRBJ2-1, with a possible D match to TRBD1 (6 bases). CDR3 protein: CASSERTAPYNEQFF. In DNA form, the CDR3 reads TGTGCCAGCAGCGAGCGGACAGCACCCTACAATGAGCAGTTCTTC.